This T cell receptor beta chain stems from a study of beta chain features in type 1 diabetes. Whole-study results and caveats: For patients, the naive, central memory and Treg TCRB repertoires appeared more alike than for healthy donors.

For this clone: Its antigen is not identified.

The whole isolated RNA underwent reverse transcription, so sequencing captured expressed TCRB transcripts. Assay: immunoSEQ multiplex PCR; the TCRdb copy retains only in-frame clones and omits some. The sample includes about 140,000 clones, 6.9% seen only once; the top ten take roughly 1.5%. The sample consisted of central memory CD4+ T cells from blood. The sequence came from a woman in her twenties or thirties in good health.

The DNA of the CDR3 is TGTGCCAGCAGGGATCTAGCGGGGGTCAATGAGCAGTTCTTC. Amino acids: CASRDLAGVNEQFF. The V gene is TRBV5-6, the J gene TRBJ2-1, with 10 positions matching TRBD2. The V gene end was trimmed by 5 bases and the J gene end by 6 bases; junction bases not matched to a gene: 5. The length of the CDR3 is 14 residues. Germline-derived CDR1 and CDR2 are SGHDT and YYEEEE.